These 13 T cell receptor beta chains share one sample of origin, sequenced in a study of T-cell reconstitution after alpha-beta-depleted transplantation in children. A library of TCRbeta sequences, prepared with unique molecular identifiers, was generated. TCRdb used MiXCR to reprocess the PCR reads, holding one entry per CDR3 protein. This sample yields just under 550,000 distinct CDR3 sequences, of which around 16% are seen a single time; approximately 3% belongs to the top ten. Sequences were derived from PBMCs from the stem cell graft donor, sampled from the stem cell graft. The receptor set was obtained from a human donor who donated a stem cell graft to a child with acute lymphoblastic leukemia.

This clonotype was seen only a few times. V is TRBV7-8 and J is TRBJ2-4; weak D call: TRBD2 (7 bases). Germline CDR1 reads SGHVS; CDR2 reads FQNEAQ. The CDR3 has 15 residues. V lost 2 bases and J 6 bases, leaving 14 bases between the germline ends. CDR3 in DNA: TGTGCCAGCAGCTTAATAAGGGGGGAGGGAAACATTCAGTACTTC. Amino acid sequence: CASSLIRGEGNIQYF.

This clonotype was found a few times. The chain joins TRBV12-3 or TRBV12-4 to TRBJ2-4, with 8 bases matching TRBD2. Trimming at V came to 6 bases and at J to 5 bases, leaving 6 bases not matched to a gene. The CDR3 extends over 14 amino acids. CDR3 in amino acids: CASSRGGSENIQYF. CDR3 nucleotides: TGTGCCAGCAGCCGCGGGGGGAGTGAAAACATTCAGTACTTC.

The rearrangement joins TRBV4-1 to TRBJ2-3; tentatively, D is TRBD2 (6 bases). CDR1 MGHRA and CDR2 YSYEKL come from the germline V gene. This CDR3 is built from 18 residues. V dropped 1 base and J dropped 3 bases, with 20 bases sitting between them. The CDR3 sequence: CASSQVGWNGRETDTQYF. As DNA, the CDR3 is TGCGCCAGCAGCCAAGTAGGATGGAACGGGAGAGAGACAGATACGCAGTATTTT.

V and J are TRBV29-1 and TRBJ2-7, with D possibly TRBD1 on 6 matching bases. V was trimmed by 5 bases and J by 2 bases, leaving 19 bases between them. This CDR3 region has 15 residues. Germline V gene lookup returns CDR1 SQVTM and CDR2 ANQGSEA. CDR3 in DNA: TGCAGCGTTCGAGGTAGCGATACAGGGCCCTACGAGCAGTACTTC. Translating it yields CSVRGSDTGPYEQYF.

The genes are TRBV5-6 and TRBJ2-1; D unresolved. V was clipped by 3 bases and J by 4 bases, with 11 bases between them. The CDR3 covers 14 residues. Looked up from germline, CDR1 is SGHDT and CDR2 is YYEEEE. The CDR3 reads CASSSLLGYNEQFF. The CDR3 bases are TGTGCCAGCAGCTCGCTGCTGGGTTACAATGAGCAGTTCTTC.

This clonotype was observed a few times. In nucleotides, the CDR3 is TGTGCCTTCCGACGAGGGGGAGAAGAGACCCAGTACTTC. It is translated as CAFRRGGEETQYF. The V call is TRBV6-6, the J call TRBJ2-5, with D perhaps matching TRBD1 (6 bases). Germline values: CDR1 MNHNY, CDR2 SVGAGI (reference sequence). V was cut by 11 bases and J by 3 bases, with 16 bases left in between. The CDR3 extends over 13 amino acids.

This rearrangement joins TRBV12-3 or TRBV12-4 to TRBJ1-4, with no clear D. Deletions cut 3 bases from V and 1 base from J, with 12 bases between. The CDR3 consists of 16 residues. This CDR3 reads CASSLSRAQTNEKLFF. DNA for the CDR3: TGTGCCAGCAGTTTGTCGAGGGCGCAAACTAATGAAAAACTGTTTTTT.

This chain joins TRBV4-1 and TRBJ2-3, with TRBD1 identical over 11 bases. This CDR3 has 18 amino acids. J gave up 4 bases and V 0 bases, and 9 bases lay outside the gene matches. Looked up from germline, CDR1 is MGHRA and CDR2 is YSYEKL. CDR3 nucleotide sequence: TGCGCCAGCAGCCAAGAGGGACAGGGGGGACTAGATCCAGATACGCAGTATTTT. Protein product: CASSQEGQGGLDPDTQYF.

The sample holds a few counts of this clonotype. V and J are TRBV29-1 and TRBJ2-5, with D unresolved. This CDR3 contains 14 residues. CDR1 and CDR2 from the germline V gene are SQVTM and ANQGSEA. V was pared by 0 bases and J by 4 bases, with 12 bases between. The CDR3 DNA sequence: TGCAGCGTTGAAGATCATCGGGCAGGAGAGACCCAGTACTTC. Translation gives CSVEDHRAGETQYF.

Details on this clonotype: One end of the junction is discordant with germline, which a read error may explain. The V call is TRBV5-1, the J call TRBJ1-4; 9 bases agree with TRBD1. CDR1 and CDR2 (germline): SGHRS, YFSETQ. The CDR3 loop spans 14 amino acids. The CDR3: CAISLRQGDEKLFF. As DNA, the CDR3 is TGCGCCATCAGCTTGCGACAGGGGGATGAAAAACTGTTTTTT.

This clonotype was counted only a few times. DNA for the CDR3: TGTGCCAGCAGCTCCCCTCCGGACCCCTCTCGCGGCTACACCTTC. Translation gives CASSSPPDPSRGYTF. V and J are TRBV3-1 and TRBJ1-2; D is unresolved. This CDR3 spans 15 amino acids. V was trimmed by 5 bases and J by 8 bases, leaving 21 bases between them. Looked up from germline, CDR1 is LGHDT and CDR2 is YNNKEL (reference sequence).

This clonotype has more than one count but fewer than ten. This chain links TRBV5-5 with TRBJ1-1, with D possibly matching TRBD1 (5 bases). The CDR3 extends over 12 amino acids. V lost 0 bases to trimming and J lost 6 bases, with 6 bases between them. Germline CDR1 reads SGHKS; CDR2 reads YYEKEE (reference sequence). The CDR3: CASSLATAEAFF. The DNA for the CDR3 is TGTGCCAGCAGCTTGGCGACAGCTGAAGCTTTCTTT.

This chain uses TRBV20-1 with TRBJ2-7; 9 bases match TRBD2. J lost 2 bases, V lost 2 bases, and 1 base had no gene match. Germline V gene lookup returns CDR1 DFQATT and CDR2 SNEGSKA (reference sequence). The CDR3 loop spans 13 amino acids. CDR3 nucleotide sequence: TGCAGTGCTAGACCTAGCGGGGCCTACGAGCAGTACTTC. This gives the protein CSARPSGAYEQYF.